This TCR beta chain was obtained from a study of early T cells in non-severe SARS-CoV-2 infection. The CDR3 consists of 12 residues. The germline gives CDR1 SQVTM, CDR2 ANQGSEA. Trimming stripped 6 bases from V and 2 bases from J, with 9 bases between. TCRdb re-derived calls from the 5' RACE reads in MiXCR, one entry per CDR3 protein. The sample yields tens of thousands of distinct CDR3 sequences, roughly 9.2% seen once. This clonotype appeared many times. The TCR originated in an adult who was a healthcare worker with PCR-confirmed SARS-CoV-2 infection or an uninfected control (not recorded which). The chain employs TRBV29-1 and TRBJ2-3; no firm D call. Sequencing used whole blood. CDR3 in DNA: TGCAGCGTGGCCGAATTCACAGATACGCAGTATTTT. It encodes CSVAEFTDTQYF.